This T cell receptor (beta chain) originates from a study of radiation and T cells in renal cell carcinoma. Trimming removed 1 base from V and 2 bases from J; junction bases left unmatched: 5. This CDR3 spans 15 amino acids. Germline V gives CDR1 MGHRA, CDR2 YSYEKL. Data came from immunoSEQ multiplex PCR; TCRdb stores just in-frame clones and leaves some out. The sample lists around 120,000 clones; 70% to 90% were seen once. Time point specified: blood 2 weeks post-SBRT. Indicated treatment: 15 Gy SBRT to primary tumor, nephrectomy 4 weeks later. The source was blood, collected from a patient whose treatment included radiotherapy and nephrectomy. This TCR derives from a woman aged 60-75 years with renal cell carcinoma. The chain combines TRBV4-1 with TRBJ2-7, with 7 positions matching TRBD1. As DNA, the CDR3 is TGCGCCAGCAGCCAAGGGGGTCAGGGGGCCTACGAGCAGTACTTC. Protein: CASSQGGQGAYEQYF.